The next 11 T cell receptor beta chains were all read from a single sample in a study of cytomegalovirus exposure and HLA in healthy donors. PCR primers comprised 60 Vbeta and 13 Jbeta primers. The method was immunoSEQ multiplex PCR; TCRdb's version includes in-frame clones alone and lacks a portion of them. The table records more than 85,000 clones, around 81% of them present only once. The sequencing input was PBMCs. Receptors originate from a woman in her twenties or thirties in good health and CMV-seronegative.

This clone was detected only once. CDR3: CASSAGLAGVGTGELFF. The CDR3 coding sequence is TGTGCCAGCAGCGCAGGACTAGCGGGAGTTGGGACCGGGGAGCTGTTTTTT. V usage is TRBV9 and J usage is TRBJ2-2; 13 bases are a match to TRBD2. The CDR3 length is 17 residues. Germline V gene data show CDR1 as SGDLS and CDR2 as YYNGEE. V trimming: 3 bases; J trimming: 5 bases; junction bases outside the gene matches: 7.

This chain connects TRBV28 to TRBJ1-1, with D hard to call. V lost 5 bases to trimming and J lost 5 bases, with 15 bases between them. In germline, CDR1 is MDHEN, CDR2 SYDVKM. The CDR3 has 14 residues. The CDR3 region is CASSTSYGLTEAFF. The CDR3 DNA reads as TGTGCCAGCAGTACTAGCTACGGACTAACTGAAGCTTTCTTT.

V usage is TRBV10-3 and J usage is TRBJ2-6; 11 positions agree with TRBD1. V lost 2 bases, J lost 2 bases, and 2 bases stayed unmatched. The CDR3 has 17 amino acids. Germline values: CDR1 ENHRY, CDR2 SYGVKD. For the CDR3, the DNA is TGTGCCATCAGTGAGGGACAGGGGGCCCCTGGGGCCAACGTCCTGACTTTC. It is translated as CAISEGQGAPGANVLTF.

This clone is a singleton in its sample. One end of the junction varies from germline; a read error may be responsible. The V gene is TRBV7-9, the J gene TRBJ2-1, with TRBD2 as a possible D gene (5 bases). This CDR3 has 17 amino acids. CDR1 is SEHNR, CDR2 FQNEAQ, per germline (reference sequence). The DNA of the CDR3 is TGTTCCAGCAGCTTAGCGATCTTGGTTACATCCTACAATGAGCAGTTCTTC. Residues: CSSSLAILVTSYNEQFF.

V usage is TRBV9 and J usage is TRBJ2-4, with no clear D. V was shortened by 3 bases and J by 0 bases, with 4 bases between the two germline ends. Germline V gene lookup returns CDR1 SGDLS and CDR2 YYNGEE. The CDR3 is 13 amino acids. The CDR3, as DNA: TGTGCCAGCAGCGCCTCAGCCAAAAACATTCAGTACTTC. As protein: CASSASAKNIQYF.

V and J are TRBV9 and TRBJ2-7; TRBD1 agrees at 7 bases. J was trimmed by 0 bases and V by 2 bases; bases with no gene match: 5. The CDR3 sequence is 15 residues long. Germline values: CDR1 SGDLS, CDR2 YYNGEE. The CDR3 protein is CASSVGQPSSYEQYF. CDR3 in DNA: TGTGCCAGCAGCGTGGGACAGCCTAGCTCCTACGAGCAGTACTTC. Full variable domain (remainder filled in from reference TRBV9 and TRBJ2-7): DSGVTQTPKHLITATGQRVTLRCSPRSGDLSVYWYQQSLDQGLQFLIQYYNGEERAKGNILERFSAQQFPDLHSELNLSSLELGDSALYFCASSVGQPSSYEQYFGPGTRLTVT.

The chain has TRBV11-3 and TRBJ2-5, with a possible D match to TRBD2 (6 bases). The germline V and J ends were trimmed by 9 bases and 3 bases, with 20 bases remaining between them. Germline assignment: CDR1 SGHNT and CDR2 YENEEA. CDR3 length: 15 residues. CDR3 loop: CARPSDSSAKETQYF. Here the CDR3 DNA reads TGTGCCAGACCATCCGACTCTAGCGCTAAAGAGACCCAGTACTTC.

The chain joins TRBV29-1 to TRBJ1-1; D gene ambiguous. The CDR3 has 12 amino acids. Germline CDR1 and CDR2: SQVTM and ANQGSEA. V was cut by 3 bases and J by 2 bases, with 7 bases left in between. The CDR3 DNA reads TGCAGCGTTGAGGGCAGAAACACTGAAGCTTTCTTT. The encoded protein is CSVEGRNTEAFF.

This rearrangement joins TRBV7-9 to TRBJ2-3; no clear D gene. The V end lost 5 bases, the J end lost 6 bases, and 15 bases lay between the germline ends. Germline lookup yields CDR1 SEHNR and CDR2 FQNEAQ (reference sequence). This CDR3 comprises 14 residues. The CDR3 DNA follows: TGTGCCAGCAGCCCCTCCGCCGGAGCGGATACGCAGTATTTT. This gives the protein CASSPSAGADTQYF.

In nucleotides, the CDR3 is TGTGCCAGCAGTGATCCGGACAGGGGGTATTCTGGAAACACCATATATTTT. Protein sequence: CASSDPDRGYSGNTIYF. The chain joins TRBV6-1 to TRBJ1-3, with TRBD1 matching 10 bases. CDR3 length: 17 residues. V shed 3 bases and J 1 base; nucleotides not matched to a gene: 6. From germline, CDR1 is MNHNS and CDR2 SASEGT.

The V and J genes are TRBV18 and TRBJ2-7; TRBD2 aligns across 12 bases. Germline trimming cut 3 bases from V and 2 bases from J; bases unmatched to any gene: 5. Germline V CDR1 and CDR2: KGHSH, LQKENI. The CDR3 has 16 amino acids. In DNA form, the CDR3 reads TGTGCCAGCTCACCTGGTGGACTAGCGGGACCCTACGAGCAGTACTTC. Translating gives CASSPGGLAGPYEQYF.